One and the same sample provided the 20 T cell receptor beta chains below, sequenced in a study of cytomegalovirus exposure and HLA in healthy donors. The PCR employed 60 Vbeta primers together with 13 Jbeta primers. TCRdb's copy holds only in-frame clones and misses some; the assay was immunoSEQ multiplex PCR. The sample holds around 150,000 clones; about three quarters are singletons and the top ten take over 0.95%. Material: PBMCs. The receptor set was obtained from a woman aged 45-60 years in good health and CMV-seropositive.

This rearrangement joins TRBV6-5 to TRBJ1-1; TRBD1 matches at 7 bases. The germline V gene has CDR1 MNHEY and CDR2 SVGAGI. This CDR3 region has 14 residues. The V gene end was trimmed by 5 bases and the J gene end by 4 bases; junction bases not matched to a gene: 7. CDR3 nucleotide sequence: TGTGCCAGCAGTGCGACAGGGTCTTCCACTGAAGCTTTCTTT. Translating gives CASSATGSSTEAFF.

The gene calls are TRBV5-4 and TRBJ2-7; 14 nucleotides align to TRBD2. The junction had 5 bases not matched to a gene; V was cut back by 3 bases and J by 0 bases. The V gene's germline CDR1 is SGHNT and CDR2 YYREEE (reference sequence). The CDR3 runs 17 residues. CDR3 sequence (DNA): TGTGCCAGCAGCTCCGGGACTAGCGGGGGCAGCTCCTACGAGCAGTACTTC. Translation: CASSSGTSGGSSYEQYF.

This clone was seen once. V is TRBV29-1 and J is TRBJ2-2; D may be TRBD1 (7 bases). Per germline, CDR1 SQVTM and CDR2 ANQGSEA. V shed 7 bases and J shed 5 bases, with 17 bases lying between them. This CDR3 region has 14 residues. CDR3 bases: TGCAGCGCAGGGGGGACAAGAGGGACCGGGGAGCTGTTTTTT. This codes for CSAGGTRGTGELFF.

This chain joins TRBV9 and TRBJ2-1; D uncertain. Germline values: CDR1 SGDLS, CDR2 YYNGEE. The V gene lost 1 base and the J gene lost 7 bases, with 6 bases spanning the gap. The CDR3 is 12 residues long. The CDR3 DNA reads as TGTGCCAGCAGCGTATACTGGAATGAGCAGTTCTTC. Its protein is CASSVYWNEQFF.

This clone has only one observation. The chain has TRBV27 and TRBJ1-2; 11 bases are shared with TRBD1. The CDR3 is 15 residues long. CDR1 and CDR2 from the germline V gene are MNHEY and SMNVEV (reference sequence). V lost 4 bases, J lost 4 bases, and 5 bases stayed unmatched. CDR3 nucleotides: TGTGCCAGCAGTTCACTGGGACAGGGGGTCTATGGCTACACCTTC. This gives the protein CASSSLGQGVYGYTF.

The rearrangement links TRBV5-8 to TRBJ2-7; D perhaps matches TRBD1 (5 bases). This CDR3 is 16 amino acids long. Trimming removed 1 base from V and 3 bases from J, with 17 bases in between. CDR1 and CDR2 (germline): SGHTS, YDEGEE. For the CDR3, the DNA is TGTGCCAGCAGCTTGCCGCCGGAACAGGCCTTCTACGAGCAGTACTTC. Protein sequence: CASSLPPEQAFYEQYF.

The gene calls are TRBV2 and TRBJ1-5; 11 nucleotides align to TRBD1. The length of the CDR3 is 13 residues. V was pared by 6 bases and J by 6 bases, with 1 base of the junction left unmatched. Per the germline V gene, CDR1 is SNHLY and CDR2 is FYNNEI. The CDR3 DNA sequence: TGTGCCAGCAGCGGACAGGGGGCTCAGCCCCAGCATTTT. This sequence encodes CASSGQGAQPQHF.

The chain joins TRBV28 to TRBJ1-5, with D maybe TRBD1 (5 bases). The CDR3 has 13 amino acids. Germline assignment: CDR1 MDHEN and CDR2 SYDVKM. The CDR3 region is CAAFGGVGQPQHF. DNA for the CDR3: TGTGCAGCTTTCGGGGGGGTTGGTCAGCCCCAGCATTTT. The variable domain in full, with the rest retrieved from reference TRBV28 and TRBJ1-5, is DVKVTQSSRYLVKRTGEKVFLECVQDMDHENMFWYRQDPGLGLRLIYFSYDVKMKEKGDIPEGYSVSREKKERFSLILESASTNQTSMYLCAAFGGVGQPQHFGDGTRLSIL.

This clone was seen only a few times. The V and J genes are TRBV30 and TRBJ1-4, with 10 bases matching TRBD1. The V and J ends lost 5 bases and 11 bases, in that order; junction bases with no gene match: 8. The germline CDR1 and CDR2 sequences are GTSNPN and SVGIG (reference sequence). The CDR3 is made up of 13 amino acids. The CDR3 DNA follows: TGTGCCTGGGAGGGACAGGGGCGCGGGAAACTGTTTTTT. This gives the protein CAWEGQGRGKLFF.

The rearrangement uses TRBV5-6 and TRBJ2-6; 9 bases are a match to TRBD1. The J segment lost 0 bases and the V segment lost 4 bases, leaving 8 bases of the junction unmatched. The CDR3 totals 18 residues. Germline values: CDR1 SGHDT, CDR2 YYEEEE. The CDR3 DNA is TGTGCCAGCAGCCTCCGGGACAGGGATTACTCTGGGGCCAACGTCCTGACTTTC. Translating gives CASSLRDRDYSGANVLTF.

The rearrangement uses TRBV7-6 and TRBJ2-7; 10 nucleotides align to TRBD1. Germline CDR1 is SGHVS and CDR2 is FNYEAQ. This CDR3 contains 15 residues. V shed 5 bases and J 0 bases; nucleotides not matched to a gene: 4. CDR3 protein: CASSLGQGLSYEQYF. CDR3 in DNA: TGTGCCAGCAGCCTGGGACAGGGGCTCTCCTACGAGCAGTACTTC.

This clone occurred once. The chain recombines TRBV7-2 with TRBJ1-5; D gene unclear. This CDR3 is built from 15 residues. V was clipped by 1 base and J by 7 bases, with 14 bases between them. The V gene's germline CDR1 is SGHTA and CDR2 FQGNSA. This CDR3 is CASSLVGVGGQPQHF. DNA of the CDR3: TGTGCCAGCAGCTTAGTCGGGGTCGGCGGGCAGCCCCAGCATTTT.

V and J are TRBV5-6 and TRBJ2-7; the match to TRBD1 covers 7 bases. CDR1 and CDR2 (germline): SGHDT, YYEEEE. CDR3 length: 16 amino acids. V trimming: 3 bases; J trimming: 4 bases; junction bases outside the gene matches: 13. Written as DNA, the CDR3 is TGTGCCAGCAGCTCAGCCCGGGACAGATTATTTTACGAGCAGTACTTC. This translates into CASSSARDRLFYEQYF. The variable domain in full, completed from reference TRBV5-6 and TRBJ2-7, reads DAGVTQSPTHLIKTRGQQVTLRCSPKSGHDTVSWYQQALGQGPQFIFQYYEEEERQRGNFPDRFSGHQFPNYSSELNVNALLLGDSALYLCASSSARDRLFYEQYFGPGTRLTVT.

In this sample, this clone turned up once. The rearrangement uses TRBV19 and TRBJ1-1; TRBD1 might be the D (5 bases). The CDR3 contains 15 residues. The V and J ends lost 3 bases and 2 bases respectively, with 13 bases between them. In germline, CDR1 is LNHDA, CDR2 SQIVND (reference sequence). The CDR3 sequence is CASSIGGTRNTEAFF. CDR3 in DNA: TGTGCCAGTAGTATCGGGGGAACAAGAAACACTGAAGCTTTCTTT.

The chain combines TRBV6-1 with TRBJ2-3; 12 nucleotides agree with TRBD2. Looked up from germline, CDR1 is MNHNS and CDR2 is SASEGT. V was clipped by 11 bases and J by 8 bases; unmatched bases: 5. CDR3 length: 12 residues. The CDR3, as DNA: TGTGCCGCTAGCGGGGGGGGTGTTACGCAGTATTTT. This gives the protein CAASGGGVTQYF.

The chain is built from TRBV29-1 and TRBJ2-1; TRBD2 matches at 9 bases. This CDR3 has 14 residues. Trimming at V came to 8 bases and at J to 0 bases, leaving 5 bases not matched to a gene. Germline values: CDR1 SQVTM, CDR2 ANQGSEA. Here the CDR3 DNA reads TGCAGCCACCTAGCGGGGAGCTCCTACAATGAGCAGTTCTTC. This sequence encodes CSHLAGSSYNEQFF.

The rearrangement links TRBV29-1 to TRBJ2-7, with TRBD2 as a possible D gene (6 bases). The CDR3 loop spans 15 amino acids. V was cut by 6 bases and J by 0 bases, with 18 bases left in between. Germline CDR1 reads SQVTM; CDR2 reads ANQGSEA. The CDR3 loop is CSVAARRAGSYEQYF. As DNA, the CDR3 is TGCAGCGTCGCCGCAAGGAGGGCGGGCTCCTACGAGCAGTACTTC.

The rearrangement uses TRBV18 and TRBJ2-1, with 11 bases aligning to TRBD2. CDR1 KGHSH and CDR2 LQKENI come from the germline V gene. The length of the CDR3 is 23 residues. The V gene end was trimmed by 3 bases and the J gene end by 0 bases; junction bases not matched to a gene: 22. CDR3 residues: CASSPPIDLVVAGGDSSYNEQFF. CDR3 nucleotide sequence: TGTGCCAGCTCACCGCCCATCGATCTGGTCGTAGCGGGAGGGGATAGCTCCTACAATGAGCAGTTCTTC.

The chain recombines TRBV29-1 with TRBJ2-3; 12 bases match TRBD2. This CDR3 has 14 residues. Germline assignment: CDR1 SQVTM and CDR2 ANQGSEA. J gave up 2 bases and V 7 bases, and 4 bases lay outside the gene matches. DNA of the CDR3: TGCAGCGCCCGGACTAGCGGGATCACAGATACGCAGTATTTT. It is translated as CSARTSGITDTQYF.

The genes are TRBV6-6 and TRBJ2-7; D may be TRBD2 (7 bases). Trimming removed 6 bases at V and 7 bases at J, with 22 bases between. The CDR3 length is 15 residues. Germline V lookup: CDR1 MNHNY, CDR2 SVGAGI (reference sequence). CDR3 loop: CASSPRGGAPIEQYF. The CDR3 nucleotides read TGTGCCAGCAGCCCCCGAGGGGGGGCTCCGATAGAGCAGTACTTC.